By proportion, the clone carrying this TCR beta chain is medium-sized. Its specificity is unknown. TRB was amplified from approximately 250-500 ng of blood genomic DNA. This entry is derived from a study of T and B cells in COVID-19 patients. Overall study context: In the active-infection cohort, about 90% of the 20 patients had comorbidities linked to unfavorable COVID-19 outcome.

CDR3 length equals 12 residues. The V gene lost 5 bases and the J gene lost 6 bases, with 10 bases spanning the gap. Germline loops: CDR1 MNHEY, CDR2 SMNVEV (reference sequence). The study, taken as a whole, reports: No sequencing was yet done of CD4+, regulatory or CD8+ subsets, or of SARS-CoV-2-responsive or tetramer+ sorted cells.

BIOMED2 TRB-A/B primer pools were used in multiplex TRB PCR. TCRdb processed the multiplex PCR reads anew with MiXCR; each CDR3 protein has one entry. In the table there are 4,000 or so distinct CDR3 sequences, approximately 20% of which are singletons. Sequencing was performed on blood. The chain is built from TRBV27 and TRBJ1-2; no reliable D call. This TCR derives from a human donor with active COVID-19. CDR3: CASSPGGHGYTF. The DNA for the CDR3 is TGTGCCAGCAGTCCGGGAGGACATGGCTACACCTTC.